The entry below describes one T cell receptor beta chain. What it binds is unknown. Sequence at one end of the junction differs from germline and may be a read error. The sample belongs to a study of vaccination effects on CD4 cells after COVID-19. Study outcomes and limitations: Clones arising from infection and from vaccination showed marked clonal contraction late after vaccination.

The repertoire was sequenced with immunoSEQ multiplex PCR; TCRdb's copy has only in-frame clones and lacks some. The table records roughly 52,000 clones, roughly 70% of them present only once. Expansion of antigen-specific CD4+ T cells with viral peptide pools was carried out by the ViraFEST assay before sequencing. Subsequent to a culture period of under 11 days, CD4+ T cells were isolated. Nucleocapsid antibodies stayed negative before and after vaccination, showing no earlier SARS-CoV-2 infection. Half-medium changes using IL-2 medium occurred on days 3 and 7. The sample was CD4+ T cells from PBMCs cultured with SARS-CoV-2 spike peptides, taken before COVID-19 vaccination. The sequence came from a human donor who received a COVID-19 vaccine.

The CDR3 region is CSARVQRDNLF. In nucleotides, the CDR3 is TGCAGTGCTAGGGTTCAACGGGACAATCTGTTC. V gene TRBV20-1 combines with J gene TRBJ1-2; TRBD1 might be the D (6 bases). Germline V gene lookup returns CDR1 DFQATT and CDR2 SNEGSKA (reference sequence). The CDR3 is 11 amino acids.